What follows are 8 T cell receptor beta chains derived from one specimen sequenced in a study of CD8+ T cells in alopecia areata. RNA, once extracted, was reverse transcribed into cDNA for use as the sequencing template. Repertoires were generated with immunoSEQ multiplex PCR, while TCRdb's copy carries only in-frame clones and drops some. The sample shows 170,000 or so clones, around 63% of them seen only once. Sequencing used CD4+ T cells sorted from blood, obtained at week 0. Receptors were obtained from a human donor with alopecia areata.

CDR3 coding DNA: TGTGCCAGCAGCGTGGGACGGGCGAACACTGAAGCTTTCTTT. Protein product: CASSVGRANTEAFF. The rearrangement joins TRBV5-6 to TRBJ1-1, with D maybe TRBD1 (5 bases). The CDR3 is 14 residues long. CDR1 is SGHDT and CDR2 is YYEEEE in the germline V gene. V lost 4 bases and J 1 base, leaving 11 bases between the germline ends.

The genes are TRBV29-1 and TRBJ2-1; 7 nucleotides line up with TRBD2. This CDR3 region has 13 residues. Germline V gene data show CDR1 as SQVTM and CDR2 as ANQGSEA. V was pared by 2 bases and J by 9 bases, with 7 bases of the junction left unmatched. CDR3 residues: CSVERGVAVEQFF. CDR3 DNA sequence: TGCAGCGTTGAACGGGGGGTAGCGGTTGAGCAGTTCTTC.

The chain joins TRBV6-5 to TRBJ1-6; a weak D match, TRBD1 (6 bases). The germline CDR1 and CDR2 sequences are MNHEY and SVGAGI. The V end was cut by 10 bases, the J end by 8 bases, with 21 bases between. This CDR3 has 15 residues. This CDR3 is CATTTGAIGYSPLHF. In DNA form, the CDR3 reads TGTGCCACCACGACGGGGGCAATAGGGTATTCACCCCTCCACTTT.

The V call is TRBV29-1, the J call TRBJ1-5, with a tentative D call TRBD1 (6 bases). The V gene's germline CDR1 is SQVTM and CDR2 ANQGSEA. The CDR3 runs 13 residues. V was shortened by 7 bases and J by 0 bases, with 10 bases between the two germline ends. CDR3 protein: CSAAGDSNQPQHF. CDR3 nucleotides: TGCAGCGCCGCAGGGGATAGCAATCAGCCCCAGCATTTT.

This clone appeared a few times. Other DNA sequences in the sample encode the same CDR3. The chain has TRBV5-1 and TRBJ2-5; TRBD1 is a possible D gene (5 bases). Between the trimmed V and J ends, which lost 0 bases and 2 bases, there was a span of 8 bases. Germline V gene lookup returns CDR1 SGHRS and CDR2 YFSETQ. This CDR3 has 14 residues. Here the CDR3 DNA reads TGCGCCAGCAGCTTGGAGGCAGGGCAAGAGACCCAGTACTTC. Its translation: CASSLEAGQETQYF.

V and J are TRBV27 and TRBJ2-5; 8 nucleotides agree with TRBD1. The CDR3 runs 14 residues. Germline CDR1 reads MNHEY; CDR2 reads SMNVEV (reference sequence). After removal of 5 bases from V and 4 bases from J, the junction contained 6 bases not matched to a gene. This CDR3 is CASSPGGLGETQYF. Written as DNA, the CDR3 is TGTGCCAGCAGTCCAGGGGGCTTGGGAGAGACCCAGTACTTC.

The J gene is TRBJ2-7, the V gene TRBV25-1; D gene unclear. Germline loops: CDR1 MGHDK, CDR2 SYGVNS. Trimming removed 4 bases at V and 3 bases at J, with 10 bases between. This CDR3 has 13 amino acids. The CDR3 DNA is TGTGCCAGCAGTGGCTTCGGCGGCTACGAGCAGTACTTC. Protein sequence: CASSGFGGYEQYF.

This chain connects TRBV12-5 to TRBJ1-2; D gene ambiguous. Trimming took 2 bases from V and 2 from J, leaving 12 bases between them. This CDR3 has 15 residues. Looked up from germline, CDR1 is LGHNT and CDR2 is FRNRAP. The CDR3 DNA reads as TGTGCTAGTGGTTTGCCCACAGCCCTAAACTATGGCTACACCTTC. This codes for CASGLPTALNYGYTF.